These 21 T cell receptor beta chains came from one sample sequenced in a study of blood T cell repertoires in COVID-19. The table came from immunoSEQ multiplex PCR; TCRdb's copy has only in-frame clones and leaves some out. This table has over 130,000 clones, almost 80% appearing once. The sample comprised PBMCs or T cells enriched from blood (not recorded which). Receptor source: a woman aged 50 to 60 who had recovered from COVID-19.

The chain has TRBV27 and TRBJ2-7, with 9 bases matching TRBD1. The V and J ends lost 4 bases and 6 bases, in that order; junction bases with no gene match: 10. Looked up from germline, CDR1 is MNHEY and CDR2 is SMNVEV (reference sequence). This CDR3 spans 15 amino acids. The CDR3 DNA sequence: TGTGCCAGCAGTTATACTTGGGACAGGGTTCGCGAGCAGTACTTC. It encodes CASSYTWDRVREQYF.

This chain joins TRBV19 and TRBJ1-5, with TRBD1 matching 9 bases. Germline assignment: CDR1 LNHDA and CDR2 SQIVND (reference sequence). The CDR3 sequence is 14 residues long. The V and J ends lost 10 bases and 6 bases, in that order; junction bases with no gene match: 10. This CDR3 is CATRDRGNGQPQHF. The CDR3 DNA follows: TGTGCCACCAGAGACAGGGGGAACGGTCAGCCCCAGCATTTT.

This clone was picked up one time. The chain links TRBV12-3 or TRBV12-4 to TRBJ1-2; 7 nucleotides match TRBD1. The CDR3 has 11 amino acids. Unmatched junction bases numbered 3, after V lost 8 bases and J lost 6 bases. CDR3 DNA sequence: TGTGCCAGCCGAGACAGGGATGGCTACACCTTC. The encoded protein is CASRDRDGYTF.

This clone was picked up a small number of times. The chain recombines TRBV7-8 with TRBJ1-3; D gene ambiguous. The CDR3 spans 17 residues. Germline V gene data show CDR1 as SGHVS and CDR2 as FQNEAQ. V was trimmed by 5 bases and J by 0 bases, leaving 17 bases between them. CDR3 sequence reads: CASSGEGALFSGNTIYF. In DNA form, the CDR3 reads TGTGCCAGCAGCGGGGAGGGAGCTCTATTCTCTGGAAACACCATATATTTT.

V gene TRBV28 combines with J gene TRBJ1-2; 9 nucleotides line up with TRBD1. Germline CDR1 MDHEN, CDR2 SYDVKM. The CDR3 consists of 14 residues. V was clipped by 2 bases and J by 5 bases; unmatched bases: 3. CDR3: CASSLGTGSYGYTF. The CDR3 DNA follows: TGTGCCAGCAGTTTAGGGACAGGGTCATATGGCTACACCTTC.

CDR3 sequence (DNA): TGTGCCAGCAGGCTCAGACGGGGGGATCAGCCCCAGCATTTT. It yields the protein CASRLRRGDQPQHF. The chain couples TRBV6-5 to TRBJ1-5; tentatively, D is TRBD1 (5 bases). Germline values: CDR1 MNHEY, CDR2 SVGAGI. Trimming shortened V by 6 bases and J by 5 bases, and 14 bases separated the two germline ends. The CDR3 length is 14 residues.

The chain combines TRBV19 with TRBJ2-4, with 7 positions matching TRBD1. V shed 4 bases and J 3 bases; nucleotides not matched to a gene: 18. CDR3 length: 19 residues. CDR1 is LNHDA and CDR2 is SQIVND in the germline V gene (reference sequence). The CDR3, as DNA: TGTGCCAGTAGTACCATTCCCCTCACAGGGGCTCTGGACAAAAACATTCAGTACTTC. As protein: CASSTIPLTGALDKNIQYF.

The chain carries TRBV7-9 and TRBJ2-7, with 9 bases that match TRBD1. Trimming removed 2 bases from V and 4 bases from J; junction bases left unmatched: 12. The CDR3 loop spans 17 amino acids. CDR1 and CDR2 from the germline V gene are SEHNR and FQNEAQ (reference sequence). The CDR3 DNA is TGTGCCAGCAGCTTACTCCTAACAGGGGGCTTAGAGTACGAGCAGTACTTC. It codes for CASSLLLTGGLEYEQYF.

With respect to this clone: The sample has other DNA sequences that encode this CDR3 too. The CDR3 sequence: CARGQGMGGYTF. The CDR3 coding sequence is TGTGCCAGGGGGCAGGGAATGGGAGGCTACACCTTC. This chain connects TRBV2 to TRBJ1-2, with D perhaps TRBD1 (5 bases). The CDR3 spans 12 residues. CDR1 is SNHLY, CDR2 FYNNEI, per germline. Trimming left V 9 bases short and J 8 bases short, with 16 bases between.

The rearrangement links TRBV6-5 to TRBJ1-3, with D tentatively TRBD1 (5 bases). Germline V gene data show CDR1 as MNHEY and CDR2 as SVGAGI. With 5 bases removed from V and 1 base from J, the gap between germline ends came to 6 bases. The CDR3 is made up of 13 amino acids. The CDR3 DNA reads TGTGCCAGCAGTAGGGGATCTGGAAACACCATATATTTT. Protein sequence: CASSRGSGNTIYF.

The chain combines TRBV7-2 with TRBJ1-1, with D tentatively TRBD1 (5 bases). The CDR3 has 14 residues. Looked up from germline, CDR1 is SGHTA and CDR2 is FQGNSA. Trimming took 5 bases from V and 0 from J, leaving 10 bases between them. The CDR3 is CASSAGRMNTEAFF. CDR3 nucleotide sequence: TGTGCCAGCAGCGCGGGACGGATGAACACTGAAGCTTTCTTT.

The V and J genes are TRBV14 and TRBJ2-5; a weak D match, TRBD2 (6 bases). V lost 4 bases, J lost 1 base, and 25 bases lay in between. The CDR3 is 19 amino acids. CDR1 is SGHDN and CDR2 is FVKESK in the germline V gene. CDR3 DNA sequence: TGTGCCAGCAGCCTTCGCGGGGACCTCGCTCACCTTTTCCAAGAGACCCAGTACTTC. Encoded protein: CASSLRGDLAHLFQETQYF. Variable domain in full (rest from reference TRBV14 and TRBJ2-5): EAGVTQFPSHSVIEKGQTVTLRCDPISGHDNLYWYRRVMGKEIKFLLHFVKESKQDESGMPNNRFLAERTGGTYSTLKVQPAELEDSGVYFCASSLRGDLAHLFQETQYFGPGTRLLVL.

The chain has TRBV2 and TRBJ2-7, with D possibly matching TRBD1 (5 bases). The V and J ends lost 4 bases and 4 bases respectively, with 8 bases between them. This CDR3 has 12 residues. The germline gives CDR1 SNHLY, CDR2 FYNNEI. The CDR3 bases are TGTGCCAGCAGTGGGACAACTTACGAGCAGTACTTC. Protein: CASSGTTYEQYF.

This chain connects TRBV7-8 to TRBJ1-2, with 8 bases fitting TRBD1. CDR1 is SGHVS, CDR2 FQNEAQ, per germline. The CDR3 extends over 15 amino acids. Trimming took 0 bases from V and 8 from J; bases not matched to a gene: 8. CDR3 nucleotide sequence: TGTGCCAGCAGCTTAGCGGCAGGGGGCGCGGTCGGCTACACCTTC. Its protein is CASSLAAGGAVGYTF.

CDR3 nucleotides: TGTGCCAGCAGGCGACTAGCGGTGAACACCGGGGAGCTGTTTTTT. It is translated as CASRRLAVNTGELFF. The rearrangement links TRBV5-5 to TRBJ2-2; 9 positions match TRBD2. Trimming took 5 bases from V and 1 from J; bases not matched to a gene: 3. The CDR3 is made up of 15 amino acids. The germline CDR1 and CDR2 sequences are SGHKS and YYEKEE (reference sequence).

This rearrangement joins TRBV20-1 to TRBJ2-4; D call uncertain. V was clipped by 8 bases and J by 0 bases, with 5 bases between them. This CDR3 contains 11 residues. Germline assignment: CDR1 DFQATT and CDR2 SNEGSKA (reference sequence). CDR3 sequence (DNA): TGCAGTTATCTAGCCAAAAACATTCAGTACTTC. It is translated as CSYLAKNIQYF.

This clone was detected only once. The rearrangement joins TRBV27 to TRBJ1-6, with D unclear. Trimming stripped 7 bases from V and 5 bases from J, with 9 bases between. Germline assignment: CDR1 MNHEY and CDR2 SMNVEV (reference sequence). CDR3 length equals 13 residues. The CDR3 nucleotides are TGTGCCAGCATGTCGGGGAATAATTCACCCCTCCACTTT. It translates to CASMSGNNSPLHF.

V is TRBV28 and J is TRBJ2-1, with D maybe TRBD2 (6 bases). Deletions cut 5 bases from V and 0 bases from J, with 8 bases between. This CDR3 spans 14 amino acids. Germline V CDR1 and CDR2: MDHEN, SYDVKM. The CDR3 nucleotides are TGTGCCAGCAGTATAGCGGTCTCCTACAATGAGCAGTTCTTC. This gives the protein CASSIAVSYNEQFF.

This chain connects TRBV4-1 to TRBJ2-1; 8 positions match TRBD2. V shed 1 base and J 0 bases; nucleotides not matched to a gene: 5. Germline V gene lookup returns CDR1 MGHRA and CDR2 YSYEKL. The CDR3 covers 17 residues. CDR3: CASSQVGAGGSYNEQFF. For the CDR3, the DNA is TGCGCCAGCAGCCAAGTTGGGGCGGGGGGCTCCTACAATGAGCAGTTCTTC.

In this sample, this clone turned up a few times. The V and J genes are TRBV7-9 and TRBJ1-1; D may be TRBD1 (6 bases). This CDR3 is 13 amino acids long. V was clipped by 8 bases and J by 11 bases, with 21 bases between them. CDR1 and CDR2 from the germline V gene are SEHNR and FQNEAQ (reference sequence). CDR3 protein: CASAYGLGADAFF. DNA for the CDR3: TGTGCCAGCGCGTACGGCCTGGGGGCGGATGCTTTCTTT.

In this sample, this clone turned up many times. V gene TRBV28 combines with J gene TRBJ2-7; possibly TRBD2 for D (6 bases). This CDR3 region has 13 residues. Germline V gene lookup returns CDR1 MDHEN and CDR2 SYDVKM. V was pared by 3 bases and J by 5 bases, with 11 bases between. CDR3 sequence reads: CASSFRGTHEQYF. The CDR3 DNA sequence: TGTGCCAGCAGTTTCCGGGGGACCCACGAGCAGTACTTC.